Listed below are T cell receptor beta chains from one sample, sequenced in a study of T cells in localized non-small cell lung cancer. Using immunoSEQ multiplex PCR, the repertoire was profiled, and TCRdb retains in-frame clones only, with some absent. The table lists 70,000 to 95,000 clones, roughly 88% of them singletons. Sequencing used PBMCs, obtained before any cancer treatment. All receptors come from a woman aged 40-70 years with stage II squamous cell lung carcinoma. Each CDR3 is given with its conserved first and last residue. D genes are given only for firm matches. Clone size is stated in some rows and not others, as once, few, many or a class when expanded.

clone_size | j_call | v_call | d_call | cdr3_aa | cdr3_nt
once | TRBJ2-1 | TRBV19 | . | CASSISGEGQEGRSYNEQFF | TGTGCCAGTAGTATATCGGGCGAGGGGCAGGAGGGCCGCTCCTACAATGAGCAGTTCTTC
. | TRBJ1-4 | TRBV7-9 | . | CASSSTTTNEKLFF | TGTGCCAGCAGCTCGACTACAACTAATGAAAAACTGTTTTTT
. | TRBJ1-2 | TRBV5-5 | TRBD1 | CASSFSGTGSNYGYTF | TGTGCCAGCAGCTTCTCCGGGACAGGGAGTAACTATGGCTACACCTTC
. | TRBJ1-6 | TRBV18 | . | CASSPGGDSPLHF | TGTGCCAGCTCGCCTGGTGGGGATTCACCCCTCCACTTT
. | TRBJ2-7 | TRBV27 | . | CASSSRLVSYF | TGTGCCAGCAGTTCCCGACTAGTGAGTTACTTC
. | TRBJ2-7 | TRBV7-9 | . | CASSLSGSYEQYF | TGTGCCAGCAGCCTCTCGGGCTCCTACGAGCAGTACTTC
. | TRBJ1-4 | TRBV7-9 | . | CASSRFRDEKLFF | TGTGCCAGCAGCCGGTTTAGGGATGAAAAACTGTTTTTT
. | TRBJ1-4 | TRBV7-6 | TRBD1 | CASSLAGQGNEKLFF | TGTGCCAGCAGCCTCGCCGGACAGGGAAATGAAAAACTGTTTTTT
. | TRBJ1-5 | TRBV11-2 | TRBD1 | CASSLGGQGGQPQHF | TGTGCCAGCAGCTTAGGGGGACAGGGTGGCCAGCCCCAGCATTTT
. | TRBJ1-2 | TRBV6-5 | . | CASSYLVGGRPDGYTF | TGTGCCAGCAGTTATCTCGTCGGGGGGCGACCGGATGGCTACACCTTC
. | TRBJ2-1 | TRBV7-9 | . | CASSLDPLGGEQFF | TGTGCCAGCAGCTTAGATCCATTGGGGGGTGAGCAGTTCTTC
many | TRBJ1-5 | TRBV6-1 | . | CASSEADRYNQPQHF | TGTGCCAGCAGTGAAGCAGACAGGTACAATCAGCCCCAGCATTTT
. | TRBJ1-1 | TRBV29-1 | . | CSVGGGRGDTEAFF | TGCAGCGTCGGGGGAGGGCGGGGGGACACTGAAGCTTTCTTT
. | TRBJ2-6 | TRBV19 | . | CASRILVGGANVLTF | TGTGCCTCCAGGATTTTGGTCGGTGGGGCCAACGTCCTGACTTTC
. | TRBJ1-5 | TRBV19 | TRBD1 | CASSMGQVEHQPQHF | TGTGCCAGTAGTATGGGACAGGTAGAGCATCAGCCCCAGCATTTT
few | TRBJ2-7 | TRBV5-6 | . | CASSLGHYYEQYF | TGTGCCAGCAGCTTGGGCCATTACTACGAGCAGTACTTC
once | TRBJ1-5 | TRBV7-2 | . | CASSLVGGNQPQHF | TGTGCCAGCAGCTTAGTGGGAGGCAATCAGCCCCAGCATTTT
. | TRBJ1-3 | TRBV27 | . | CASNGVASGNTIYF | TGTGCCAGCAACGGGGTCGCCTCTGGAAACACCATATATTTT
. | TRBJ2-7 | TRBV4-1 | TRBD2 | CASSQGGGSYYEQYF | TGCGCCAGCAGCCAAGGGGGGGGGTCTTACTACGAGCAGTACTTC
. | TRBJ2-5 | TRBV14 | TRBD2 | CASSQGTSGGYQETQYF | TGTGCCAGCAGCCAAGGGACTAGCGGGGGGTACCAAGAGACCCAGTACTTC
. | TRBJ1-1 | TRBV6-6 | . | CASSYPTAGDTEAFF | TGTGCCAGCAGTTACCCGACAGCGGGCGACACTGAAGCTTTCTTT
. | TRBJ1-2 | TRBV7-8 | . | CASSYSSKDGYTF | TGTGCCAGCAGCTACAGTAGTAAAGATGGCTACACCTTC
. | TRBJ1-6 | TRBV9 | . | CASSLRTASPLHF | TGTGCCAGCAGCCTCCGGACGGCTTCACCCCTCCACTTT
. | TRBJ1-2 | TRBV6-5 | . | CASSRGGLGGYTF | TGTGCCAGCAGTCGCGGGGGCCTGGGTGGCTACACCTTC
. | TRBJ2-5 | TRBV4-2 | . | CASSQEANPRETQYF | TGTGCCAGCAGCCAAGAAGCGAACCCCCGGGAGACCCAGTACTTC
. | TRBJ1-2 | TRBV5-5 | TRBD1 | CASSLGDRVVYGYTF | TGTGCCAGCAGCCTTGGGGACAGGGTTGTGTATGGCTACACCTTC
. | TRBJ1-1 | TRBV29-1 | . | CSTQTAMNTEAFF | TGCAGCACTCAGACAGCTATGAACACTGAAGCTTTCTTT
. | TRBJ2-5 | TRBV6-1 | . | CASSNSRGETQYF | TGTGCCAGCAGTAATTCCAGGGGAGAGACCCAGTACTTC
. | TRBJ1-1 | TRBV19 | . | CASSMGGGTEAFF | TGTGCCAGTAGTATGGGTGGGGGCACTGAAGCTTTCTTT
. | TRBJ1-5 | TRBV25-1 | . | CASSDKGRNQPQHF | TGTGCCAGCAGTGACAAGGGGCGGAATCAGCCCCAGCATTTT
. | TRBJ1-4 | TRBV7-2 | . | CASNRGATNEKLFF | TGTGCCAGCAACCGGGGTGCAACTAATGAAAAACTGTTTTTT
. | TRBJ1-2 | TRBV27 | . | CASSSQGGGSGYTF | TGTGCCAGCAGCTCCCAGGGTGGGGGGTCAGGCTACACCTTC
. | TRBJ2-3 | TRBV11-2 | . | CASSSTRTHTDTQYF | TGTGCCAGCAGCTCCACGAGGACCCACACAGATACGCAGTATTTT
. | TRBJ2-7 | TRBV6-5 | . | CASRSGWSGYEQYF | TGTGCCAGCAGATCCGGTTGGTCAGGCTACGAGCAGTACTTC
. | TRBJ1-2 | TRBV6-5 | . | CASSPGVGYTF | TGTGCCAGCAGTCCCGGGGTCGGCTACACCTTC
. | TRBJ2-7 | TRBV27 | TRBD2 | CASRLAGAYEQYF | TGTGCCAGCAGACTAGCGGGAGCCTACGAGCAGTACTTC
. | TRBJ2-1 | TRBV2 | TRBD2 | CASSTGTSGAIGDEQFF | TGTGCCAGCAGTACCGGGACTAGCGGAGCGATTGGTGATGAGCAGTTCTTC
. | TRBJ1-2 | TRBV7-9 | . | CASSFDEGSYGYTF | TGTGCCAGCAGCTTCGATGAAGGATCTTATGGCTACACCTTC
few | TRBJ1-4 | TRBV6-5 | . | CASSSGVLNEKLFF | TGTGCCAGCAGTTCAGGGGTCCTTAATGAAAAACTGTTTTTT
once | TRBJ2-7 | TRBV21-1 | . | CASSKDTGVSSYEQYF | TGTGCCAGCAGCAAAGATACAGGCGTGAGCTCCTACGAGCAGTACTTC
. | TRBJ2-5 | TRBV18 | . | CASSPTGGWETQYF | TGTGCCAGCTCACCTACGGGGGGCTGGGAGACCCAGTACTTC
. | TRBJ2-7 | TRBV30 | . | CAWRRGGYEQYF | TGTGCCTGGAGAAGGGGGGGTTACGAGCAGTACTTC
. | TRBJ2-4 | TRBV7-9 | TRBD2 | CASSLSLAVNIQYF | TGTGCCAGCAGCTTAAGTCTAGCGGTAAACATTCAGTACTTC
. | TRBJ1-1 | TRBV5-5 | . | CASSVVSDGEAFF | TGTGCCAGCAGCGTAGTATCGGACGGTGAAGCTTTCTTT
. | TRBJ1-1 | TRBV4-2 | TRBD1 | CASSQVTGTENTEAFF | TGTGCCAGCAGCCAAGTTACCGGGACAGAGAACACTGAAGCTTTCTTT
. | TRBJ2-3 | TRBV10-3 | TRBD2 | CAIRPGLAGGDTQYF | TGTGCCATCAGACCGGGACTAGCGGGGGGTGATACGCAGTATTTT
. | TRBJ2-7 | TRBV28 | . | CASSPSWATGEQYF | TGTGCCAGCAGCCCCTCTTGGGCTACGGGCGAGCAGTACTTC
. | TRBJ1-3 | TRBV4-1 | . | CASSQAGGPGGTIYF | TGCGCCAGCAGCCAAGCGGGCGGCCCTGGGGGCACCATATATTTT
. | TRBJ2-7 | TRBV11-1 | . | CASSSSRGYEQYF | TGTGCCAGCAGCTCCTCTAGGGGTTACGAGCAGTACTTC
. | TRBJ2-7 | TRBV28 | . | CASSPGTSTYEQYF | TGTGCCAGCAGTCCCGGGACATCGACCTACGAGCAGTACTTC
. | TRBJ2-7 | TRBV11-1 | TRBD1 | CASSLRQGADEQYF | TGTGCCAGCAGCTTAAGACAGGGGGCGGACGAGCAGTACTTC
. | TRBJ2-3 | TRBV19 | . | CASSFNRESQYF | TGTGCCAGTAGTTTCAACAGGGAATCGCAGTATTTT